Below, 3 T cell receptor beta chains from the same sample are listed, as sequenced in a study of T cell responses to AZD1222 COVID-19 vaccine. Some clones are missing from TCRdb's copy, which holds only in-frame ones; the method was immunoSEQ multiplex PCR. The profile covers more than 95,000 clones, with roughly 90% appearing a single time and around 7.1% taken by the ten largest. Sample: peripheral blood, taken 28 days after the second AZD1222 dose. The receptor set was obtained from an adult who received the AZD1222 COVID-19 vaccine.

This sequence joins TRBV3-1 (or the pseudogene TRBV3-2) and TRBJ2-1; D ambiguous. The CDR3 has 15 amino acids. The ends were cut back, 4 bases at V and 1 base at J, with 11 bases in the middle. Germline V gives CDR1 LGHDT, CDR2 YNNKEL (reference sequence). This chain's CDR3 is CASSPSRVSYNEQFF. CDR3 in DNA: TGTGCCAGCAGCCCCTCAAGGGTTTCCTACAATGAGCAGTTCTTC.

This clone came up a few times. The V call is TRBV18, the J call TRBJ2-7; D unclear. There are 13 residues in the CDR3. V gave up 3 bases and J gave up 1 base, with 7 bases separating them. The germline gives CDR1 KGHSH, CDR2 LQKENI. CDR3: CASSPWGSYEQYF. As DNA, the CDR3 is TGTGCCAGCTCACCTTGGGGTTCCTACGAGCAGTACTTC.

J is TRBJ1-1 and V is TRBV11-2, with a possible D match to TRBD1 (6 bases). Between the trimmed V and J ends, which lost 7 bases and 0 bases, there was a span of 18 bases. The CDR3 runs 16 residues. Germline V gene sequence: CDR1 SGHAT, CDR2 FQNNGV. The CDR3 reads CASKGEVTTMNTEAFF. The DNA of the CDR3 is TGTGCCAGCAAGGGGGAGGTGACAACGATGAACACTGAAGCTTTCTTT. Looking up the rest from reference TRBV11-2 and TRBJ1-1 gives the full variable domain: EAGVAQSPRYKIIEKRQSVAFWCNPISGHATLYWYQQILGQGPKLLIQFQNNGVVDDSQLPKDRFSAERLKGVDSTLKIQPAKLEDSAVYLCASKGEVTTMNTEAFFGQGTRLTVV.